This TCR beta chain is from a study of cytomegalovirus exposure and HLA in healthy donors. Across the whole study: Among the roughly 400 genotyped donors, approximately 81% were placed in the Caucasian-associated ancestry cluster. Study-wide points: Rare TCR sequences predominated, though certain public TCRs were found in many donors. Being productive about 90% or about 30% of the time was typical of most TCR beta V segments in an earlier analysis.

The CDR3 is 13 amino acids. CDR1 is SQVTM, CDR2 ANQGSEA, per germline. The V gene end was trimmed by 6 bases and the J gene end by 6 bases; junction bases not matched to a gene: 8. This clone has just a few counts. Its antigen is unknown. With 60 Vbeta and 13 Jbeta primers, the PCR was carried out. The protocol was immunoSEQ multiplex PCR, while the TCRdb copy is restricted to in-frame clones and leaves out a portion. Altogether about 230,000 clones are present, 70% to 85% being singletons, with the ten largest covering approximately 2.6%. The chain has TRBV29-1 and TRBJ1-2, with 9 bases fitting TRBD1. Sequenced input: PBMCs. The TCR comes from a woman between 55 and 75 years old in good health and CMV-seropositive. The DNA for the CDR3 is TGCAGCGTGGGAGGCCGGGACAGGGATGGCTACACCTTC. It translates to CSVGGRDRDGYTF.